A selection of T cell receptor beta chains follows, all from one sample in a study of T cell responses to AZD1222 COVID-19 vaccine. Generated by immunoSEQ multiplex PCR, the TCRdb table keeps only in-frame clones and is missing some. The sample holds around 150,000 clones, roughly 90% seen once. The sample consisted of peripheral blood, taken 28 days after the second AZD1222 dose. The source of these receptors is an adult who received the AZD1222 COVID-19 vaccine. Each CDR3 is given with its conserved first and last residue. A D gene is named only where the DNA matches it firmly. Clone size appears in some rows only: once, few, many, or a class for an expanded clone.

v_call,d_call,j_call,clone_size,cdr3_nt,cdr3_aa
TRBV13,TRBD1,TRBJ1-1,.,TGTGCCAGCAGCGCCAACAGGGGTGAAGCTTTCTTT,CASSANRGEAFF
TRBV4-2,.,TRBJ1-4,.,TGTGCCAGCAGCCAAGATTTCCCTGAAAAACTGTTTTTT,CASSQDFPEKLFF
TRBV4-3,.,TRBJ1-2,.,TGCGCCAGCAGCCAAGAAGTGGGGGGAAACTATGGCTACACCTTC,CASSQEVGGNYGYTF
TRBV12-5,.,TRBJ2-2,.,TGTGCTAGTGGTTTGTATTCCGGAACCTCGAACACCGGGGAGCTGTTTTTT,CASGLYSGTSNTGELFF
TRBV19,.,TRBJ2-7,few,TGTGCCAGTAGTATCCGGGACTCCTACGAGCAGTACTTC,CASSIRDSYEQYF
TRBV19,.,TRBJ1-3,.,TGTGCCAGTACTAACTCTGGAAACACCATATATTTT,CASTNSGNTIYF
TRBV10-1,TRBD2,TRBJ2-1,.,TGCGCCAGCAGTGGACTAGCGGGGGTATGGAATGAGCAGTTCTTC,CASSGLAGVWNEQFF
TRBV12-3/TRBV12-4,TRBD1,TRBJ1-5,.,TGTGCCAGCAAGGGGGCGGGTCAGCCCCAGCATTTT,CASKGAGQPQHF
TRBV7-9,.,TRBJ2-5,.,TGTGCCAGCAGCCCCCTCGGTATAAGAGAGACCCAGTACTTC,CASSPLGIRETQYF
TRBV20-1,.,TRBJ1-4,.,TGCAGTGCTAGAGCTTTAGACACAACCCCCTTT,CSARALDTTPF
TRBV11-1,.,TRBJ1-2,once,TGTGCCAGCAGCCGACGAGGGATTGGGTTTGAAGATGGCTACACCTTC,CASSRRGIGFEDGYTF
TRBV30,.,TRBJ2-2,.,TGTGCCTGGAAGTTGGAGACGAACACCGGGGAGCTGTTTTTT,CAWKLETNTGELFF
TRBV27,.,TRBJ1-5,.,TGTGCCAGCAGTTTACGGGGGACCGATAGCAATCAGCCCCAGCATTTT,CASSLRGTDSNQPQHF
TRBV6-5,.,TRBJ1-6,.,TGTGCCAGCAGAATCTCAGGAAATTCACCCCTCCACTTT,CASRISGNSPLHF
TRBV6-6,.,TRBJ1-1,.,TGTGCCAGCAGCCCCGGGGGAAGTGAAGCTTTCTTT,CASSPGGSEAFF
TRBV29-1,.,TRBJ1-1,few,TGCAGCGTTGCGAACACTGAAGCTTTCTTT,CSVANTEAFF
TRBV27,TRBD1,TRBJ2-6,.,TGTGCCAGCAGGGGGGACAGGGCGTTCTCTGGGGCCAACGTCCTGACTTTC,CASRGDRAFSGANVLTF
TRBV6-1,.,TRBJ2-1,.,TGTGCCAGCAGTGGTTATAGCGGCGGATCCTACAATGAGCAGTTCTTC,CASSGYSGGSYNEQFF
TRBV6-5,TRBD2,TRBJ2-3,.,TGTGCCAGCATCTGGCGGGGGGGAATAGGCCAGTATTTT,CASIWRGGIGQYF
TRBV19,TRBD1,TRBJ1-1,few,TGTGCCAGTAGTCCTATTGACAGGGGGCGAAGTGGAGCTTTCTTT,CASSPIDRGRSGAFF
TRBV2,TRBD1,TRBJ1-4,.,TGTGCCACCCGGACAGGGGAAAAACTGTTTTTT,CATRTGEKLFF
TRBV19,.,TRBJ1-6,.,TGTGCCAGTACACAGGGAAATTCACCCCTCCACTTT,CASTQGNSPLHF
TRBV27,.,TRBJ1-1,.,TGTGCCAGCAGTCCCTACTTGGACACTGAAGCTTTCTTT,CASSPYLDTEAFF
TRBV2,TRBD1,TRBJ2-7,.,TGTGCCAGCCGAGACGGGACAGGGGCTTACGAGCAGTACTTC,CASRDGTGAYEQYF
TRBV6-5,.,TRBJ1-1,once,TGTGCCAGCAGCTCCGAGGGGGGGGCTTACACTGAAGCTTTCTTT,CASSSEGGAYTEAFF
TRBV21-1,.,TRBJ2-1,.,TGTGCCAGCAGCAGCCCCTTTTCCCTTAATGAGCAGTTCTTC,CASSSPFSLNEQFF
TRBV29-1,TRBD1,TRBJ1-1,.,TGCAGCGTTGAACAGGGGGGGACTGAAGCTTTCTTT,CSVEQGGTEAFF
TRBV29-1,.,TRBJ2-5,.,TGCAGCGTCACAGCCTCCCAAGAGACCCAGTACTTC,CSVTASQETQYF
TRBV19,.,TRBJ2-2,.,TGTGCCAGTAGGACTATATTTGAGGCTAACACCGGGGAGCTGTTTTTT,CASRTIFEANTGELFF
TRBV19,TRBD1,TRBJ1-4,.,TGTGCCAGCGGACAGGGTGCGTCTAATGAAAAACTGTTTTTT,CASGQGASNEKLFF
TRBV11-3,.,TRBJ2-1,.,TGTGCCAGCAGCTTAGGAGGGGGTCAGGGTGATGAGCAGTTCTTC,CASSLGGGQGDEQFF
TRBV3-1/TRBV3-2,.,TRBJ1-5,.,TGTGCCAGCAGCCTAGATACAGGGTCCAATCAGCCCCAGCATTTT,CASSLDTGSNQPQHF
TRBV19,TRBD1,TRBJ2-2,.,TGTGCCAGTAGGCTGACAGGGCTGAACACCGGGGAGCTGTTTTTT,CASRLTGLNTGELFF
TRBV10-3,.,TRBJ2-7,.,TGTGCCATCAGTGACAGGGCGAATTCCTACGAGCAGTACTTC,CAISDRANSYEQYF
TRBV5-1,TRBD2,TRBJ2-3,.,TGCGCCAGCAGCTCCTCGGGCGGGGGAGGACTAGATACGCAGTATTTT,CASSSSGGGGLDTQYF
TRBV6-4,.,TRBJ1-1,.,TGTGCCAGCAGTGACTGGTTTGGGGGACAGAACACTGAAGCTTTCTTT,CASSDWFGGQNTEAFF
TRBV19,.,TRBJ1-1,.,TGTGCCAGTAGAATAAGGGGACCGAACACTGAAGCTTTCTTT,CASRIRGPNTEAFF
TRBV15,.,TRBJ1-5,.,TGTGCCACCAGCACCCCGAGGGAGCCCCAGCATTTT,CATSTPREPQHF
TRBV7-9,TRBD1,TRBJ1-4,.,TGTGCCAGCAGCTTAACCGGGACAGAAAATGAAAAACTGTTTTTT,CASSLTGTENEKLFF
TRBV11-3,.,TRBJ1-1,.,TGTGCCAGCAGCTTAGGCAGGGGTGAAGCTTTCTTT,CASSLGRGEAFF
TRBV5-6,.,TRBJ2-5,.,TGTGCCAGCAGCTCCGTGGTCCCGGCGGGGAAGGAGACCCAGTACTTC,CASSSVVPAGKETQYF
TRBV20-1,.,TRBJ1-2,.,TGCAGTGCTCGGTTGGGCTACACCTTC,CSARLGYTF
TRBV3-1/TRBV3-2,TRBD1,TRBJ2-7,.,TGTGCCAGCAGCCAGCTCCTCCTAGGGACGACAGGGGAGTACTTC,CASSQLLLGTTGEYF
TRBV20-1,.,TRBJ1-2,once,TGCAGTGCTATGGGGGGCTACACCTTC,CSAMGGYTF
TRBV6-6,TRBD1,TRBJ2-2,once,TGTGCCAGCAGACCAAAGACAGGGGTCAGCACCGGGGAGCTGTTTTTT,CASRPKTGVSTGELFF
TRBV30,.,TRBJ1-3,.,TGTGCCTGGAGTGTAAAAGGCCCAACGAACATATATTTT,CAWSVKGPTNIYF
TRBV6-2/TRBV6-3,.,TRBJ1-1,once,TGTGCCAGCAGGTACATTGGGGGGGGGCCCGAACAACCTGAAGCTTTCTTT,CASRYIGGGPEQPEAFF
TRBV29-1,.,TRBJ1-1,.,TGCAGCGTTATAAGAAACACTGAAGCTTTCTTT,CSVIRNTEAFF
TRBV27,TRBD2,TRBJ2-5,.,TGTGCCAGCAGATTGAATAACCGGGCGAGCGGGGTATTTGAGACCCAGTACTTC,CASRLNNRASGVFETQYF
TRBV11-1,.,TRBJ2-5,.,TGTGCCAGCAGCTTCACAGGGACTCAGATTCAAGAGACCCAGTACTTC,CASSFTGTQIQETQYF
TRBV5-1,TRBD2,TRBJ2-1,once,TGCGCCAGCAGCTTGGCCGTGACTAGCGGGGTTGAGCAGTTCTTC,CASSLAVTSGVEQFF
TRBV6-5,.,TRBJ1-2,few,TGTGCCAGCAGTCCCATAGGGCCATTCTATGGCTACACCTTC,CASSPIGPFYGYTF
TRBV4-1,TRBD1,TRBJ2-1,.,TGCGCCAGCAGCCCTGGAGGGCGACAGGGGTACTACAATGAGCAGTTCTTC,CASSPGGRQGYYNEQFF